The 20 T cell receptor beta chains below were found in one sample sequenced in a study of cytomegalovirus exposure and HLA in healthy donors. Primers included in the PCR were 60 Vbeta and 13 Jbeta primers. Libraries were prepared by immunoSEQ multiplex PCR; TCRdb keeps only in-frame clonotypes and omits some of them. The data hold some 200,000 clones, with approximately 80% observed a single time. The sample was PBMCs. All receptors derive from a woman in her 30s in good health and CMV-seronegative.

CDR3 in amino acids: CASSPPGRGTEAFF. In DNA, the CDR3 is TGTGCCAGCAGCCCTCCTGGTCGGGGTACTGAAGCTTTCTTT. V usage is TRBV28 and J usage is TRBJ1-1; no definite D call. The CDR3 totals 14 residues. Germline V gives CDR1 MDHEN, CDR2 SYDVKM. V lost 6 bases to trimming and J lost 5 bases, with 16 bases between them.

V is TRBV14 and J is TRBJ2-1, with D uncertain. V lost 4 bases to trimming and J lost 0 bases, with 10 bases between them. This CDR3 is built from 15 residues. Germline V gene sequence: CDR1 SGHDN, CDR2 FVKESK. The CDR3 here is CASSPDLNSYNEQFF. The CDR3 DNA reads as TGTGCCAGCAGCCCCGACTTAAACTCCTACAATGAGCAGTTCTTC.

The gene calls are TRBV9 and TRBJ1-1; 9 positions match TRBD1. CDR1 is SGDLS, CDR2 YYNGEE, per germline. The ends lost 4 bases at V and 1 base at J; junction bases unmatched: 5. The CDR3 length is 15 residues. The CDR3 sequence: CASSTEDRGNTEAFF. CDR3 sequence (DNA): TGTGCCAGCAGCACCGAGGACAGGGGGAACACTGAAGCTTTCTTT. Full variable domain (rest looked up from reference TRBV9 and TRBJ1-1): DSGVTQTPKHLITATGQRVTLRCSPRSGDLSVYWYQQSLDQGLQFLIQYYNGEERAKGNILERFSAQQFPDLHSELNLSSLELGDSALYFCASSTEDRGNTEAFFGQGTRLTVV.

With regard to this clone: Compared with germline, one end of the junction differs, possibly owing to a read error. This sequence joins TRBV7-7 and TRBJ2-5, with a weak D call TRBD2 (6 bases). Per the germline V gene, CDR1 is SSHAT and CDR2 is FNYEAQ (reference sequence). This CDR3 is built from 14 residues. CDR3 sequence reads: CASSLSGLQETQYF. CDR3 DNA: TGTGCTAGCAGCCTTAGCGGACTGCAAGAGACCCAGTACTTC.

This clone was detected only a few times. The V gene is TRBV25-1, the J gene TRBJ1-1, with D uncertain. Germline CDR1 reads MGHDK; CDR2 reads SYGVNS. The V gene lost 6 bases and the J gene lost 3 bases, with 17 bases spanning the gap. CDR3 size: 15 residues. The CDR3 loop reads CASSLRGRSDTEAFF. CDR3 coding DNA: TGTGCCAGCAGCCTTCGGGGTAGGTCCGACACTGAAGCTTTCTTT.

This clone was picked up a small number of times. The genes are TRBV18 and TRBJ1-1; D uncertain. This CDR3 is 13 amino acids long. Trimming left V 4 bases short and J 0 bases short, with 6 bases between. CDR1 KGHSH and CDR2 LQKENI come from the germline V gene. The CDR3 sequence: CASSQSVNTEAFF. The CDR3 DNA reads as TGTGCCAGCTCACAATCAGTGAACACTGAAGCTTTCTTT. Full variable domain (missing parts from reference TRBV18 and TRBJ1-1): NAGVMQNPRHLVRRRGQEARLRCSPMKGHSHVYWYRQLPEEGLKFMVYLQKENIIDESGMPKERFSAEFPKEGPSILRIQQVVRGDSAAYFCASSQSVNTEAFFGQGTRLTVV.

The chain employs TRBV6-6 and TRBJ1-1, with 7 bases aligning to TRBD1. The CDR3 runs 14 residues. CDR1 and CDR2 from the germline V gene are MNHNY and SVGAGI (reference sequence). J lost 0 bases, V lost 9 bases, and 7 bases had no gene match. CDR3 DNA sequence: TGTGCCAGTAGAAGGGGACAGATGAACACTGAAGCTTTCTTT. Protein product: CASRRGQMNTEAFF.

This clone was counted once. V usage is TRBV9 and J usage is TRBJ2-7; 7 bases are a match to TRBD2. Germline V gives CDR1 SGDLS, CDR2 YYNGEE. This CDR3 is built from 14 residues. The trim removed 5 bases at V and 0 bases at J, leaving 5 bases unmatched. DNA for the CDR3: TGTGCCAGCAGTGTTAGCGGGTTCTCCTACGAGCAGTACTTC. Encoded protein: CASSVSGFSYEQYF.

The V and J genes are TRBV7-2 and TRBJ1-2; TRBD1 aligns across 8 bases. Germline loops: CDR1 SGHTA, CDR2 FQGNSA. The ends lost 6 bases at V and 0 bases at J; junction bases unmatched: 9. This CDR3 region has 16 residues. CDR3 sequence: CASRGDRGFPNYGYTF. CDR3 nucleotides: TGTGCCAGCAGGGGTGACAGGGGTTTCCCTAACTATGGCTACACCTTC.

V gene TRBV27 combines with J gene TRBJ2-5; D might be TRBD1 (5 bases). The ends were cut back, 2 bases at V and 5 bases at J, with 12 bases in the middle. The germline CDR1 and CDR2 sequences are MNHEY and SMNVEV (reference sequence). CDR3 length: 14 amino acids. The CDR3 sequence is CASSLQGSEETQYF. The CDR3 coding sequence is TGTGCCAGCAGTTTACAGGGTAGTGAGGAGACCCAGTACTTC.

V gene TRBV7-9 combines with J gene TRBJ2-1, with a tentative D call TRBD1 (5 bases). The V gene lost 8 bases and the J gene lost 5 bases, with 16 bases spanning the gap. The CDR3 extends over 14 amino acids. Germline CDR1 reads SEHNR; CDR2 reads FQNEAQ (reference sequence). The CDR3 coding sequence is TGTGCCAGCGCCCGGCAGGGAAGGAACAATGAGCAGTTCTTC. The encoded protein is CASARQGRNNEQFF.

CDR3 amino acids: CASSQVGQGLGNTIYF. The CDR3 region has the DNA TGTGCCAGCAGCCAAGTCGGACAGGGGTTGGGAAACACCATATATTTT. This sequence joins TRBV4-2 and TRBJ1-3; 9 bases align to TRBD1. The CDR3 is 16 amino acids. Germline V CDR1 and CDR2: LGHNA, YNFKEQ. Germline trimming cut 1 base from V and 4 bases from J; bases unmatched to any gene: 5.

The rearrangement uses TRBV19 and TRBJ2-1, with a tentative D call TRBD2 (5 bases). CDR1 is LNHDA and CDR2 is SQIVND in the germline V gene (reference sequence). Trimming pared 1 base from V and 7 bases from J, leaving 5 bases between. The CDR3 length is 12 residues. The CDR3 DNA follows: TGTGCCAGTAGTATAGCGGGGAATGAGCAGTTCTTC. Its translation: CASSIAGNEQFF.

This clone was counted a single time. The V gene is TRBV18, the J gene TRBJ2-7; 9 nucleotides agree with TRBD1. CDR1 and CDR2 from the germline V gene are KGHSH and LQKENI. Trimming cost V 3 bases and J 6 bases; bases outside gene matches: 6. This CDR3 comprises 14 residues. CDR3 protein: CASSPAGQGTEQYF. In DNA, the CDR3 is TGTGCCAGCTCACCGGCGGGACAGGGTACCGAGCAGTACTTC.

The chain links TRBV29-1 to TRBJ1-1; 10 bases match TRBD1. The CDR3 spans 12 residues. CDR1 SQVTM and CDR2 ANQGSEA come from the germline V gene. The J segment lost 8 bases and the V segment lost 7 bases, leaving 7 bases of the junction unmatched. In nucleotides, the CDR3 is TGCAGCGCCCCACTGGGACAGGGGGAAGCTTTCTTT. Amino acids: CSAPLGQGEAFF.

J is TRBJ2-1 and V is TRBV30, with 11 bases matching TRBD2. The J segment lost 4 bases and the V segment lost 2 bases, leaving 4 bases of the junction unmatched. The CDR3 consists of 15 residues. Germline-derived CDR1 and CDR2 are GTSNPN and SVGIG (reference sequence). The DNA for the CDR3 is TGTGCCTGGAGTAGGGGACTAGCGGAGTACAATGAGCAGTTCTTC. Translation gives CAWSRGLAEYNEQFF.

The CDR3 reads CASSLAPLVAGVFSYEQYF. The CDR3 DNA reads as TGTGCCAGCAGCTTGGCCCCCCTGGTAGCGGGGGTGTTCTCCTACGAGCAGTACTTC. The V call is TRBV5-8, the J call TRBJ2-7, with 9 bases that match TRBD2. Germline CDR1 is SGHTS and CDR2 is YDEGEE. The length of the CDR3 is 19 residues. V gave up 0 bases and J gave up 0 bases; unmatched junction bases: 13. The entire variable domain, with the rest obtained from reference TRBV5-8 and TRBJ2-7, is as follows: EAGVTQSPTHLIKTRGQQATLRCSPISGHTSVYWYQQALGLGLQFLLWYDEGEERNRGNFPPRFSGRQFPNYSSELNVNALELEDSALYLCASSLAPLVAGVFSYEQYFGPGTRLTVT.

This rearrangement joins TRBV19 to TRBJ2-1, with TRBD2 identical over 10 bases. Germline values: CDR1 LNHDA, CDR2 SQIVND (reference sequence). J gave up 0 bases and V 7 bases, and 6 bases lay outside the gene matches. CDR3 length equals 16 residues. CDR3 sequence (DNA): TGTGCCAGTACCACACTAGCGGGAAGCTCCTACAATGAGCAGTTCTTC. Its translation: CASTTLAGSSYNEQFF.

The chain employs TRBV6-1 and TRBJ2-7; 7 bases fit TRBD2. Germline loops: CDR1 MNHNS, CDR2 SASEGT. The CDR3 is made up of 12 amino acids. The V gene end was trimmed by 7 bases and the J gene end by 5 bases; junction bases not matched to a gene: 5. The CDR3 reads CASISGTNEQYF. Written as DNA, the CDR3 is TGTGCCAGCATTTCGGGGACTAACGAGCAGTACTTC.

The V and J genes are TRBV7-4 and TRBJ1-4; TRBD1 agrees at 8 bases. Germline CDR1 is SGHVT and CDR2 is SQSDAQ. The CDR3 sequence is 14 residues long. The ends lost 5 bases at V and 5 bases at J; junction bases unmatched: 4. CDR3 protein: CASSPGQENEKLFF. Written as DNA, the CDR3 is TGTGCCAGCAGCCCGGGACAGGAGAATGAAAAACTGTTTTTT.